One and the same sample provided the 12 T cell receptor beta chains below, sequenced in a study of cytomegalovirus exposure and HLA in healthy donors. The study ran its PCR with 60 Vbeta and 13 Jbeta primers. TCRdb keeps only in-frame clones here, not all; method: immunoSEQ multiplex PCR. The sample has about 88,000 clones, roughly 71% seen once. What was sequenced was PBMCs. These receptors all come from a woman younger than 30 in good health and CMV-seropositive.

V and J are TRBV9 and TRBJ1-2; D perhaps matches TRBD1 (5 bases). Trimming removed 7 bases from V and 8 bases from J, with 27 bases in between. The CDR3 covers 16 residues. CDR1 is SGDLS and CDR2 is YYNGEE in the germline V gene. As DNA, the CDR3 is TGTGCCAGCTCCCCAGGGCAGGGAGGGGATCTAGGAGGCTACACCTTC. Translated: CASSPGQGGDLGGYTF.

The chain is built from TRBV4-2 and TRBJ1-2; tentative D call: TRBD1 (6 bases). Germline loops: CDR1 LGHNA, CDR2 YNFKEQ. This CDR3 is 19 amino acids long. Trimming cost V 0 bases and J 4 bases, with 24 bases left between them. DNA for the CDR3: TGTGCCAGCAGCCAAGACCCCGGAGGGGGAGGGAGGACTAGCTATGGCTACACCTTC. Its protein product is CASSQDPGGGGRTSYGYTF.

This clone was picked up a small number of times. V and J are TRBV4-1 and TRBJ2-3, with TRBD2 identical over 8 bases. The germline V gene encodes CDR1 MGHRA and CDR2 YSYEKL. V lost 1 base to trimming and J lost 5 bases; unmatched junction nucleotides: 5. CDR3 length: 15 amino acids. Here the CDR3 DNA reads TGCGCCAGCAGCCAAGGGACGGGAGGGGGAGATACGCAGTATTTT. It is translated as CASSQGTGGGDTQYF.

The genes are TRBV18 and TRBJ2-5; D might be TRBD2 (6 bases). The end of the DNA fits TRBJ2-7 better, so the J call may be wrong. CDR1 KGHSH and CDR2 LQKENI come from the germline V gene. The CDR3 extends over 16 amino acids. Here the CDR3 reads CASSPPDSLQGGEQYF. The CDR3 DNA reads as TGTGCCAGCTCACCACCGGACTCCCTCCAGGGAGGCGAGCAGTACTTC.

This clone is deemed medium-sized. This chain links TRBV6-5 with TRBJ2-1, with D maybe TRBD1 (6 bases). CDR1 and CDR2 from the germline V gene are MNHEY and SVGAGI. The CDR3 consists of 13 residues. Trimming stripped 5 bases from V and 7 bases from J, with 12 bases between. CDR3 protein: CASSPGVRNEQFF. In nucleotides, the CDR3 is TGTGCCAGCAGTCCAGGGGTGCGGAATGAGCAGTTCTTC.

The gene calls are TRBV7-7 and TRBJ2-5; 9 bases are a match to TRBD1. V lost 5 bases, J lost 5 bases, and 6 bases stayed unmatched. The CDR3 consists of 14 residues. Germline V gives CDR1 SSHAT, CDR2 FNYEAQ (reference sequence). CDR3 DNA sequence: TGTGCCAGCAGCCCGGACAGGGGAACCGAGACCCAGTACTTC. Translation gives CASSPDRGTETQYF.

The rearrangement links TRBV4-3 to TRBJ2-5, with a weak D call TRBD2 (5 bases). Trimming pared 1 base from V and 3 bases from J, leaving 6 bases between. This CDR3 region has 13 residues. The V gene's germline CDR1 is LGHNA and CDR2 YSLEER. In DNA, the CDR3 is TGCGCCAGCAGCCAAGGACTAAAAGAGACCCAGTACTTC. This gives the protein CASSQGLKETQYF.

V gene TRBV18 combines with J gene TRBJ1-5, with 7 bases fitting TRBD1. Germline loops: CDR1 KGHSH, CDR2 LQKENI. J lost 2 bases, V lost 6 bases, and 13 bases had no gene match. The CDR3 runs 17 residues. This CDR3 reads CASSRTGGGEGNQPQHF. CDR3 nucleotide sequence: TGTGCCAGCTCGCGGACAGGAGGAGGCGAAGGCAATCAGCCCCAGCATTTT.

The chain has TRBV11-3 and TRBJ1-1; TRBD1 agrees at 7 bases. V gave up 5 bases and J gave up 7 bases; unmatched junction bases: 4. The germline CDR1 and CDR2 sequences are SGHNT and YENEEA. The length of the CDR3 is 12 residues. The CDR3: CASSKQGVEAFF. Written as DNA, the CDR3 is TGTGCCAGCAGCAAGCAGGGGGTTGAAGCTTTCTTT.

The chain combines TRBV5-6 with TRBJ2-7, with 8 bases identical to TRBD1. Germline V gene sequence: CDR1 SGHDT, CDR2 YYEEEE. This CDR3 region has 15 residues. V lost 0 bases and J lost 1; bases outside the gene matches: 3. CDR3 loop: CASSLGQGTSYEQYF. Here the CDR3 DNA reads TGTGCCAGCAGCTTGGGACAGGGGACATCCTACGAGCAGTACTTC.

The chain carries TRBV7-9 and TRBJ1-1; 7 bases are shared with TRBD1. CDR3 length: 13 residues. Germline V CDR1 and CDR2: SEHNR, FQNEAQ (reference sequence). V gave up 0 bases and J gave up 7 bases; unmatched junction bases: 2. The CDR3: CASSLARDSEAFF. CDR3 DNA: TGTGCCAGCAGCTTAGCTAGGGACAGTGAAGCTTTCTTT.

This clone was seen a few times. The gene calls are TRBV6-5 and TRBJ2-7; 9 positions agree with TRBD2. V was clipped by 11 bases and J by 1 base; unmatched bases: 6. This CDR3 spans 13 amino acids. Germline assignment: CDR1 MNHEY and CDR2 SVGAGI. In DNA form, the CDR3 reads TGTGCCTGCACTAGCGGGTCGTCCTACGAGCAGTACTTC. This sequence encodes CACTSGSSYEQYF.